A selection of T cell receptor beta chains follows, all from one sample in a study of shared clonotypes between healthy human individuals. Clones were sequenced by immunoSEQ multiplex PCR, and TCRdb holds only the in-frame ones, with some missing. Of 1.5 million to 2.5 million clones in the sample, just under 95% were seen once. The material sequenced was naive CD8+ T cells sorted from blood. The receptors were gathered from a man aged 18 to 30 in good health. Each CDR3 is given with its conserved first and last residue. Each record gives: D gene, clone size, V gene, J gene, CDR3 DNA, CDR3 protein. D genes are given only for firm matches. The size field is filled for only some rows; it gives once, few, many or a size class.

D: NA
size: few
V: TRBV7-8
J: TRBJ1-6
DNA: TGTGCCAGCAGCTTAGGGCAGACTAATTCACCCCTCCACTTT
CDR3: CASSLGQTNSPLHF

D: NA
size: NA
V: TRBV4-2
J: TRBJ2-4
DNA: TGTGCCAGCAGCCAAGGCTCTTGGGGTCAAAACATTCAGTACTTC
CDR3: CASSQGSWGQNIQYF

D: TRBD2
size: NA
V: TRBV4-1
J: TRBJ2-1
DNA: TGCGCCAGCAGCCAAGTAGCGGGCTCCAATGAGCAGTTCTTC
CDR3: CASSQVAGSNEQFF

D: TRBD1
size: NA
V: TRBV27
J: TRBJ2-7
DNA: TGTGCCACCACGACAGGGGGAGGGCTCGAGCAGTACTTC
CDR3: CATTTGGGLEQYF

D: TRBD2
size: NA
V: TRBV13
J: TRBJ2-1
DNA: TGTGCCAGCACCGACATTGGGCTAGCGGGAATCAATGAGCAGTTCTTC
CDR3: CASTDIGLAGINEQFF

D: NA
size: NA
V: TRBV5-8
J: TRBJ1-3
DNA: TGTGCCAGCAGCCCTGGGGAGAGCTCTGGAAACACCATATATTTT
CDR3: CASSPGESSGNTIYF

D: NA
size: NA
V: TRBV6-5
J: TRBJ1-1
DNA: TGTGCCAGCAGTTACAGGGGGGGGAACACTGAAGCTTTCTTT
CDR3: CASSYRGGNTEAFF

D: NA
size: NA
V: TRBV27
J: TRBJ1-1
DNA: TGTGCCAGCAGTTTTACAGGGATTCCCGTCGACACTGAAGCTTTCTTT
CDR3: CASSFTGIPVDTEAFF

D: NA
size: NA
V: TRBV7-9
J: TRBJ2-5
DNA: TGTGCCAGCAGTAAAGATGGACAGCAAGAGACCCAGTACTTC
CDR3: CASSKDGQQETQYF

D: TRBD2
size: NA
V: TRBV7-9
J: TRBJ2-1
DNA: TGTGCCAGCAGCCCCATAGCGGGGACTACCTACAATGAGCAGTTCTTC
CDR3: CASSPIAGTTYNEQFF

D: TRBD1
size: once
V: TRBV7-9
J: TRBJ1-4
DNA: TGTGCCAGCAGCAGGACAGGGGCTAATGAAAAACTGTTTTTT
CDR3: CASSRTGANEKLFF

D: NA
size: NA
V: TRBV6-5
J: TRBJ1-1
DNA: TGTGCCAGCAGTTGGACAGTGAACACTGAAGCTTTCTTT
CDR3: CASSWTVNTEAFF

D: NA
size: NA
V: TRBV29-1
J: TRBJ2-7
DNA: TGCAGCGTTGAAGTGGGGACACCCTCCTACGAGCAGTACTTC
CDR3: CSVEVGTPSYEQYF

D: TRBD2
size: NA
V: TRBV7-8
J: TRBJ2-7
DNA: TGTGCCAGCAGCTTAGCCGTCAGGGTCGCGGGGACTAGCGGTTACGAGCAGTACTTC
CDR3: CASSLAVRVAGTSGYEQYF

D: TRBD2
size: NA
V: TRBV5-4
J: TRBJ2-3
DNA: TGTGCCAGCAGCTTTAGCGGGGGGCCCCCCGATACGCAGTATTTT
CDR3: CASSFSGGPPDTQYF

D: NA
size: NA
V: TRBV5-1
J: TRBJ2-7
DNA: TGCGCCAGCAGCTCCCCGGGACAAGTCTACGAGCAGTACTTC
CDR3: CASSSPGQVYEQYF

D: TRBD2
size: NA
V: TRBV9
J: TRBJ2-1
DNA: TGTGCCAGCAGCGCTGATAGCGGGGGGCGATACAATGAGCAGTTCTTC
CDR3: CASSADSGGRYNEQFF

D: NA
size: NA
V: TRBV7-3
J: TRBJ2-5
DNA: TGTGCCAGCAGCTTAGGTGGGGGCTTGGAGACCCAGTACTTC
CDR3: CASSLGGGLETQYF

D: NA
size: NA
V: TRBV6-1
J: TRBJ2-1
DNA: TGTGCCAACCGGGCCCTAAACTACAATGAGCAGTTCTTC
CDR3: CANRALNYNEQFF

D: NA
size: NA
V: TRBV2
J: TRBJ2-2
DNA: TGTGCCAGCACACGGAACACCGGGGAGCTGTTTTTT
CDR3: CASTRNTGELFF

D: TRBD1
size: NA
V: TRBV29-1
J: TRBJ1-2
DNA: TGCAGCGCCATGACAGGGAATAACTATGGCTACACCTTC
CDR3: CSAMTGNNYGYTF

D: TRBD1
size: NA
V: TRBV28
J: TRBJ2-7
DNA: TGTGCCAGCAGTTCAGGACAGGGGGTTGTCGACGAGCAGTACTTC
CDR3: CASSSGQGVVDEQYF

D: NA
size: NA
V: TRBV4-3
J: TRBJ2-5
DNA: TGCGCCAGCAGCCAAGATAACGGGGAGACCCAGTACTTC
CDR3: CASSQDNGETQYF

D: TRBD1
size: NA
V: TRBV27
J: TRBJ2-7
DNA: TGTGCCAGCAATCCTCTCGGGACAGGGGGCCCTACCGAGCAGTACTTC
CDR3: CASNPLGTGGPTEQYF

D: TRBD2
size: NA
V: TRBV27
J: TRBJ2-1
DNA: TGTGCCAGCAGTTTACTTGGCGGGGGGGCCGCCTACAATGAGCAGTTCTTC
CDR3: CASSLLGGGAAYNEQFF

D: NA
size: NA
V: TRBV6-6
J: TRBJ1-5
DNA: TGTGCCAGCAGTTACTCGGGGGGGAGCAATCAGCCCCAGCATTTT
CDR3: CASSYSGGSNQPQHF

D: TRBD1
size: NA
V: TRBV4-1
J: TRBJ1-4
DNA: TGCGCCAGCAGCCAAGTAGGGACAGGCCCACCGAGTGAAAAACTGTTTTTT
CDR3: CASSQVGTGPPSEKLFF

D: NA
size: once
V: TRBV6-1
J: TRBJ2-7
DNA: TGTGCCAGCAGTCCCCATTGGGGGACTCCCTACGAGCAGTACTTC
CDR3: CASSPHWGTPYEQYF

D: NA
size: NA
V: TRBV5-1
J: TRBJ2-7
DNA: TGCGCCAGCAGCCGGACATACGGTTACGAGCAGTACTTC
CDR3: CASSRTYGYEQYF

D: NA
size: NA
V: TRBV2
J: TRBJ1-3
DNA: TGTGCCAGCAGTGATGGCAGGGAGGGTGGAAACACCATATATTTT
CDR3: CASSDGREGGNTIYF

D: NA
size: once
V: TRBV19
J: TRBJ1-1
DNA: TGTGCCAGTAGTATCTCGGACAGCTTCACTGAAGCTTTCTTT
CDR3: CASSISDSFTEAFF

D: NA
size: NA
V: TRBV7-2
J: TRBJ2-1
DNA: TGTGCCAGCAGCTTAGGTGTTTTGTACAATGAGCAGTTCTTC
CDR3: CASSLGVLYNEQFF

D: NA
size: NA
V: TRBV11-2
J: TRBJ2-3
DNA: TGTGCCAGCAGCTTATGGGGGGGCACAGATACGCAGTATTTT
CDR3: CASSLWGGTDTQYF

D: TRBD2
size: NA
V: TRBV11-1
J: TRBJ2-7
DNA: TGTGCCATAGAAGCGGGGTCCGAGCAGTACTTC
CDR3: CAIEAGSEQYF

D: NA
size: NA
V: TRBV19
J: TRBJ2-2
DNA: TGTGCCAGTAGTATAAGATGGGCGGGTTACACCGGGGAGCTGTTTTTT
CDR3: CASSIRWAGYTGELFF

D: TRBD2
size: few
V: TRBV10-1
J: TRBJ2-7
DNA: TGCGCCAGCAGTGAGTTGGCGGGGGACGAGCAGTACTTC
CDR3: CASSELAGDEQYF

D: TRBD1
size: NA
V: TRBV19
J: TRBJ1-5
DNA: TGTGCCAGTAGTATTTTGGGGGACAGGGAAGATCAGCCCCAGCATTTT
CDR3: CASSILGDREDQPQHF

D: NA
size: NA
V: TRBV5-6
J: TRBJ2-1
DNA: TGTGCCAGCAGCCCGGAGGGGACGTGGGGGGACAATGAGCAGTTCTTC
CDR3: CASSPEGTWGDNEQFF

D: TRBD1
size: NA
V: TRBV6-5
J: TRBJ2-1
DNA: TGTGCCAGCAGTCTCCAGGGGGTTTACAATGAGCAGTTCTTC
CDR3: CASSLQGVYNEQFF

D: NA
size: NA
V: TRBV7-9
J: TRBJ2-7
DNA: TGTGCCAGCGGCTTAATAGGATTGGGCTACGAGCAGTACTTC
CDR3: CASGLIGLGYEQYF

D: TRBD1
size: NA
V: TRBV18
J: TRBJ2-7
DNA: TGTGCCAGCTCACCAGGGACAGGGGGCCCGAGCTCCTACGAGCAGTACTTC
CDR3: CASSPGTGGPSSYEQYF

D: TRBD2
size: NA
V: TRBV6-5
J: TRBJ2-7
DNA: TGTGCCAGCAGCCAACCGGGACTAGCAGTCGAGCAGTACTTC
CDR3: CASSQPGLAVEQYF

D: TRBD2
size: NA
V: TRBV5-6
J: TRBJ2-7
DNA: TGTGCCAGCAGCTTTGGGGGAGGGACCTACGAGCAGTACTTC
CDR3: CASSFGGGTYEQYF

D: NA
size: once
V: TRBV28
J: TRBJ1-5
DNA: TGTGCCAGCAGTTTATTCTCGTCAGGTAATCAGCCCCAGCATTTT
CDR3: CASSLFSSGNQPQHF

D: NA
size: NA
V: TRBV4-1
J: TRBJ1-1
DNA: TGCGCCAGCAGCCCGTTAGGGGGGTCACCCCAAGCTTTCTTT
CDR3: CASSPLGGSPQAFF

D: NA
size: NA
V: TRBV2
J: TRBJ2-5
DNA: TGTGCCAGCAGTGTAACAGGACAAGAGACCCAGTACTTC
CDR3: CASSVTGQETQYF

D: NA
size: NA
V: TRBV19
J: TRBJ1-5
DNA: TGTGCCAGTAGTATAGACAGGGAGGGCAATCAGCCCCAGCATTTT
CDR3: CASSIDREGNQPQHF

D: TRBD1
size: NA
V: TRBV7-9
J: TRBJ1-6
DNA: TGTGCCAGCAGCTTAGGCGGGGACAGAACTTCACCCCTCCACTTT
CDR3: CASSLGGDRTSPLHF

D: NA
size: NA
V: TRBV7-2
J: TRBJ2-1
DNA: TGTGCCAGCAGCCCAGACAGGGACTGGGGCGTTGATGAGCAGTTCTTC
CDR3: CASSPDRDWGVDEQFF

D: TRBD1
size: NA
V: TRBV7-9
J: TRBJ2-7
DNA: TGTGCCAGCAGCCCCCCCCTCCCGGGACAGGGGTCCCCCTACGAGCAGTACTTC
CDR3: CASSPPLPGQGSPYEQYF

D: NA
size: NA
V: TRBV6-5
J: TRBJ2-1
DNA: TGTGCCAGCAGTTCGCTAGCCTACAATGAGCAGTTCTTC
CDR3: CASSSLAYNEQFF

D: TRBD2
size: NA
V: TRBV7-9
J: TRBJ2-7
DNA: TGTGCCGGATCCGGGAGGGGCTCCTACGAGCAGTACTTC
CDR3: CAGSGRGSYEQYF

D: NA
size: NA
V: TRBV6-6
J: TRBJ2-2
DNA: TGTGCCAGCAGCCCCGGGAACACCGGGGAGCTGTTTTTT
CDR3: CASSPGNTGELFF

D: NA
size: NA
V: TRBV11-2
J: TRBJ2-7
DNA: TGTGCCAGCAGCTTCGGCCTCGCCTACGAGCAGTACTTC
CDR3: CASSFGLAYEQYF

D: NA
size: NA
V: TRBV10-3
J: TRBJ2-7
DNA: TGTGCCATCAGTGAGTCGGGGAGTTCCTCCTACGAGCAGTACTTC
CDR3: CAISESGSSSYEQYF